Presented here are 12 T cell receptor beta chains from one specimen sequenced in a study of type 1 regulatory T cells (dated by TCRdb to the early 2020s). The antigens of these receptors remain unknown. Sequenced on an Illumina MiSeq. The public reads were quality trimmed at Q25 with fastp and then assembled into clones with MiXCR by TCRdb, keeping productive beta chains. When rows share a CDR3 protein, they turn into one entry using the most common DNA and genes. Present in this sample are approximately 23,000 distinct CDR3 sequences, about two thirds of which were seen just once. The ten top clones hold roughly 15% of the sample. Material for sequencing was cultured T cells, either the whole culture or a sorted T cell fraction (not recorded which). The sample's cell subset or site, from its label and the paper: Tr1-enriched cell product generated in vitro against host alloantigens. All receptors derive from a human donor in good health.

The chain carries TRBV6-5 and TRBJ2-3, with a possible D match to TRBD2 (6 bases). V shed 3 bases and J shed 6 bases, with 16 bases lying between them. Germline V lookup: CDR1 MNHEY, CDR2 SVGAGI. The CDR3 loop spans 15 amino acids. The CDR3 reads CASSYRAAAGDTQYF. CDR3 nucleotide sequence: TGTGCCAGCAGTTATCGGGCGGCCGCGGGGGATACGCAGTATTTT.

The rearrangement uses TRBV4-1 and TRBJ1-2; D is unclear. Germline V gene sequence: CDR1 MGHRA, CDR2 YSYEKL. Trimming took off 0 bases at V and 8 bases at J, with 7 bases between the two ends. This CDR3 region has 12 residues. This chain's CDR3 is CASSQDDRGYTF. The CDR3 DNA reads TGCGCCAGCAGCCAAGATGATCGGGGCTACACCTTC.

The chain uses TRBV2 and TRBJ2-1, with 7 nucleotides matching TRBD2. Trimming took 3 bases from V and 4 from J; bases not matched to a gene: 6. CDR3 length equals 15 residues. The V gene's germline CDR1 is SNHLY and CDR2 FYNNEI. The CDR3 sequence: CASSDWREIYNEQFF. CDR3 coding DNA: TGTGCCAGCAGTGATTGGCGGGAGATTTACAATGAGCAGTTCTTC.

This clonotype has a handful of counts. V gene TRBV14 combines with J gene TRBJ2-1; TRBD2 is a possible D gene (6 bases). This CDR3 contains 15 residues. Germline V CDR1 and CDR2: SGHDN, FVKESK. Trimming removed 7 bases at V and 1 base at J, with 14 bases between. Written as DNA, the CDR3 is TGTGCCAGCACTCAGAGGCTAGCGTCCTACAATGAGCAGTTCTTC. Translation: CASTQRLASYNEQFF. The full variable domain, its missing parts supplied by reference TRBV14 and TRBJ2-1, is EAGVTQFPSHSVIEKGQTVTLRCDPISGHDNLYWYRRVMGKEIKFLLHFVKESKQDESGMPNNRFLAERTGGTYSTLKVQPAELEDSGVYFCASTQRLASYNEQFFGPGTRLTVL.

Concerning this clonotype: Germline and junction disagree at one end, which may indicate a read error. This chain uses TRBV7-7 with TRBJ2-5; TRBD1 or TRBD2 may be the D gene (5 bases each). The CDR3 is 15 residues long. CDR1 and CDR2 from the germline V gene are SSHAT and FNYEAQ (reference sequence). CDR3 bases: TGTGCTAGCAGCAAGGGGACGAACGCGCGGGAGACCCAGTACTTC. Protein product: CASSKGTNARETQYF.

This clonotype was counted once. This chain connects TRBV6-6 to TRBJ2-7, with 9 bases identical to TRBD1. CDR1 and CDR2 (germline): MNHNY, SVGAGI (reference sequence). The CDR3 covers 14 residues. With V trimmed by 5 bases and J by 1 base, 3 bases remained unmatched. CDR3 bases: TGTGCCAGCAGTACGACAGGGGGATCCTACGAGCAGTACTTC. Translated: CASSTTGGSYEQYF.

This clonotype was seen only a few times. The CDR3 loop is CASSLAGYGYTF. CDR3 sequence (DNA): TGTGCCAGCAGCTTGGCCGGCTATGGCTACACCTTC. This chain joins TRBV5-4 and TRBJ1-2, with D unclear. The CDR3 extends over 12 amino acids. The V gene lost 0 bases and the J gene lost 4 bases, with 4 bases spanning the gap. Germline V CDR1 and CDR2: SGHNT, YYREEE (reference sequence).

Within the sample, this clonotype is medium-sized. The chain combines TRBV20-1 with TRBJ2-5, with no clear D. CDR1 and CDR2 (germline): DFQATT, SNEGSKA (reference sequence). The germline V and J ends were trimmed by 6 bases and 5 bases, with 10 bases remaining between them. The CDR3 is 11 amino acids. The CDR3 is CSAALEETQYF. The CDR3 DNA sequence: TGCAGTGCAGCGCTGGAGGAGACCCAGTACTTC.

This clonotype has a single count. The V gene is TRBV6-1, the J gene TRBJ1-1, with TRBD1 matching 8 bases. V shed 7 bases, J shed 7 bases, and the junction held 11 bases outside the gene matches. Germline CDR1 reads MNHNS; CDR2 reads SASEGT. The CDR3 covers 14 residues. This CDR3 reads CASTSGGAAGEAFF. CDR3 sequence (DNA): TGTGCCAGCACCTCAGGGGGCGCAGCGGGTGAAGCTTTCTTT.

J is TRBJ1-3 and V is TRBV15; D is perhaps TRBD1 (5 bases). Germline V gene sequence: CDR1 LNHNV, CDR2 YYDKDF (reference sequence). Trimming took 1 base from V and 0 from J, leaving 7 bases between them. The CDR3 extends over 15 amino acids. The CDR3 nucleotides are TGTGCCACCAGCAGAGCTGACAGCTCTGGAAACACCATATATTTT. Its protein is CATSRADSSGNTIYF.

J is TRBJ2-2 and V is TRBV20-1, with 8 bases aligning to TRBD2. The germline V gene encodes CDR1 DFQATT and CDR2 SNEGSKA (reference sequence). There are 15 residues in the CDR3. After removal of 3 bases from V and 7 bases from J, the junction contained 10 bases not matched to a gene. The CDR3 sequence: CSARPGGLVGGELFF. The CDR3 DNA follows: TGCAGTGCTAGGCCGGGGGGGCTAGTTGGCGGGGAGCTGTTTTTT.

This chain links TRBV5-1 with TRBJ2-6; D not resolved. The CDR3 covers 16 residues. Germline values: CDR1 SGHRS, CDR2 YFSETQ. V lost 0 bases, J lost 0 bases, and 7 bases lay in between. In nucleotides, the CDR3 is TGCGCCAGCAGCTTGGGTGCTAGCTCTGGGGCCAACGTCCTGACTTTC. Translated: CASSLGASSGANVLTF.